These 17 T cell receptor beta chains share one sample of origin, sequenced in a study of blood T cells in healthy people across ages. For the second PCR, which ran for about 7 to 11 cycles, a sample-barcoded 5' primer and a J-beta primer mix were used. Each CDR3 protein is one row after TCRdb ran MiXCR on the 5' RACE reads. The profile covers about 1,400,000 distinct CDR3 sequences, with around 59% appearing a single time and roughly 7% taken by the ten largest. Sequencing was carried out using blood. These receptors were taken from a man aged 18 to 35 in good health.

The chain couples TRBV4-1 to TRBJ1-2; TRBD1 matches at 11 bases. V was clipped by 0 bases and J by 5 bases; unmatched bases: 2. The CDR3 has 15 amino acids. Germline CDR1 and CDR2: MGHRA and YSYEKL. CDR3 residues: CASSQEDRGLYGYTF. The CDR3, as DNA: TGCGCCAGCAGCCAAGAGGACAGGGGGCTATATGGCTACACCTTC.

The chain carries TRBV4-2 and TRBJ1-4, with D possibly being TRBD1 (5 bases). Germline V gene sequence: CDR1 LGHNA, CDR2 YNFKEQ. The CDR3 has 14 amino acids. Trimming took 5 bases from V and 4 from J, leaving 11 bases between them. Written as DNA, the CDR3 is TGTGCCAGCAGCAGGGGTCGGATTAATGAAAAACTGTTTTTT. Residues: CASSRGRINEKLFF.

The rearrangement links TRBV29-1 to TRBJ1-1, with D unclear. This CDR3 contains 12 residues. The V end was cut by 2 bases, the J end by 1 base, with 5 bases between. CDR1 is SQVTM and CDR2 is ANQGSEA in the germline V gene. CDR3 bases: TGCAGCGTTGAAATCCAGAACACTGAAGCTTTCTTT. Translated: CSVEIQNTEAFF.

V gene TRBV3-1 combines with J gene TRBJ2-1; 9 positions agree with TRBD2. The J segment lost 6 bases and the V segment lost 1 base, leaving 10 bases of the junction unmatched. The CDR3 extends over 17 amino acids. Per the germline V gene, CDR1 is LGHDT and CDR2 is YNNKEL (reference sequence). The CDR3 DNA sequence: TGTGCCAGCAGCCAAGGGATCCAGCGGGGGGCGGGCAATGAGCAGTTCTTC. Protein sequence: CASSQGIQRGAGNEQFF.

This clonotype has only a few counts. The V gene is TRBV5-1, the J gene TRBJ2-7; 8 bases align to TRBD1. Germline loops: CDR1 SGHRS, CDR2 YFSETQ. J was trimmed by 0 bases and V by 0 bases; bases with no gene match: 8. The CDR3 totals 17 residues. The CDR3 is CASSLDPRGRFSYEQYF. The CDR3 bases are TGCGCCAGCAGCTTGGATCCCAGGGGGCGTTTCTCCTACGAGCAGTACTTC.

This clonotype was seen only once. V and J are TRBV5-1 and TRBJ2-7; no firm D call. CDR3 size: 14 residues. V was shortened by 4 bases and J by 4 bases, with 15 bases between the two germline ends. Germline assignment: CDR1 SGHRS and CDR2 YFSETQ. The CDR3 region has the DNA TGCGCCAGCAGCCAGGACGTTACGGATTACGAGCAGTACTTC. Protein: CASSQDVTDYEQYF.

In this sample, this clonotype turned up a few times. This sequence joins TRBV4-2 and TRBJ1-1; D not resolved. The CDR3 is made up of 13 amino acids. V was trimmed by 0 bases and J by 1 base, leaving 3 bases between them. Germline loops: CDR1 LGHNA, CDR2 YNFKEQ. The CDR3 region has the DNA TGTGCCAGCAGCCAAGACACGAACACTGAAGCTTTCTTT. Its translation: CASSQDTNTEAFF.

This chain uses TRBV15 with TRBJ2-1, with TRBD2 as a possible D gene (6 bases). The CDR3 covers 14 residues. V lost 9 bases and J lost 3, with 15 bases in between. Germline-derived CDR1 and CDR2 are LNHNV and YYDKDF (reference sequence). CDR3 loop: CATRDMTSYNEQFF. For the CDR3, the DNA is TGTGCCACAAGAGATATGACTAGCTACAATGAGCAGTTCTTC. Using reference TRBV15 and TRBJ2-1 for the parts outside the CDR3, the full variable domain is DAMVIQNPRYQVTQFGKPVTLSCSQTLNHNVMYWYQQKSSQAPKLLFHYYDKDFNNEADTPDNFQSRRPNTSFCFLDIRSPGLGDTAMYLCATRDMTSYNEQFFGPGTRLTVL.

The chain uses TRBV12-3 or TRBV12-4 and TRBJ2-1; D is possibly TRBD1 (6 bases). The germline V and J ends were trimmed by 4 bases and 8 bases, with 9 bases remaining between them. This CDR3 is built from 12 residues. Here the CDR3 DNA reads TGTGCCAGCAGTTACAGGGTACATGAGCAGTTCTTC. It encodes CASSYRVHEQFF.

This clonotype was detected a few times. The J gene is TRBJ1-1, the V gene TRBV7-9; D might be TRBD1 (5 bases). The germline V and J ends were trimmed by 5 bases and 0 bases, with 16 bases remaining between them. From germline, CDR1 is SEHNR and CDR2 FQNEAQ (reference sequence). CDR3 length: 16 amino acids. CDR3 residues: CASSPLTGTMNTEAFF. DNA for the CDR3: TGTGCCAGCAGCCCCTTAACCGGGACGATGAACACTGAAGCTTTCTTT. Full variable domain (rest looked up from reference TRBV7-9 and TRBJ1-1): DTGVSQNPRHKITKRGQNVTFRCDPISEHNRLYWYRQTLGQGPEFLTYFQNEAQLEKSRLLSDRFSAERPKGSFSTLEIQRTEQGDSAMYLCASSPLTGTMNTEAFFGQGTRLTVV.

V and J are TRBV9 and TRBJ2-7; D ambiguous. Deletions cut 0 bases from V and 0 bases from J, with 7 bases between. Germline-derived CDR1 and CDR2 are SGDLS and YYNGEE. This CDR3 is built from 14 residues. CDR3 protein: CASSVGVVSYEQYF. The DNA for the CDR3 is TGTGCCAGCAGCGTAGGGGTGGTCTCCTACGAGCAGTACTTC.

This clonotype was seen only once. The J gene is TRBJ2-5, the V gene TRBV7-9, with D possibly matching TRBD1 (6 bases). The J call may not be correct, given that the DNA end is closer to TRBJ2-7. The CDR3 length is 14 residues. The germline V gene has CDR1 SEHNR and CDR2 FQNEAQ (reference sequence). The CDR3 DNA sequence: TGTGCCAGCAGACATCAAAGGGGGAACGACGAGCAGTACTTC. Its protein is CASRHQRGNDEQYF.

The CDR3 reads CSAREVRGPGDIYNEQFF. Written as DNA, the CDR3 is TGCAGTGCTAGAGAGGTTCGCGGGCCAGGGGACATCTACAATGAGCAGTTCTTC. The chain has TRBV20-1 and TRBJ2-1, with D perhaps matching TRBD1 (6 bases). The CDR3 length is 18 residues. Germline assignment: CDR1 DFQATT and CDR2 SNEGSKA (reference sequence). V shed 0 bases and J shed 3 bases, with 21 bases lying between them.

This clonotype was seen more than once but under ten times. The chain uses TRBV29-1 and TRBJ2-1; the match to TRBD2 covers 9 bases. The V and J ends lost 1 base and 5 bases, in that order; junction bases with no gene match: 3. The CDR3 extends over 14 amino acids. The germline CDR1 and CDR2 sequences are SQVTM and ANQGSEA. The CDR3 nucleotides are TGCAGCGTTGAAGGCGGACTAGCGAACAATGAGCAGTTCTTC. This gives the protein CSVEGGLANNEQFF.

This clonotype was recorded a few times. This chain joins TRBV2 and TRBJ2-3, with 7 bases that match TRBD2. V trimming: 7 bases; J trimming: 1 base; junction bases outside the gene matches: 2. CDR1 SNHLY and CDR2 FYNNEI come from the germline V gene. This CDR3 comprises 13 residues. Written as DNA, the CDR3 is TGTGCCAGCATTGCGGGGGGCACAGATACGCAGTATTTT. Translating it yields CASIAGGTDTQYF.

This clonotype was counted a single time. This chain links TRBV10-3 with TRBJ1-4; no reliable D call. The V gene's germline CDR1 is ENHRY and CDR2 SYGVKD. The CDR3 length is 15 residues. Trimming removed 2 bases at V and 0 bases at J, with 7 bases between. CDR3 region: CAISEETATNEKLFF. In DNA form, the CDR3 reads TGTGCCATCAGTGAGGAGACCGCAACTAATGAAAAACTGTTTTTT.

This clonotype has just a few counts. The chain has TRBV5-6 and TRBJ2-5; TRBD1 matches 10 bases. V was clipped by 3 bases and J by 5 bases; unmatched bases: 4. CDR3 length equals 14 residues. Per germline, CDR1 SGHDT and CDR2 YYEEEE. CDR3 sequence reads: CASSSGQGLETQYF. CDR3 in DNA: TGTGCCAGCAGCTCGGGACAGGGGTTGGAGACCCAGTACTTC.